The sample holds a few counts of the clone carrying this T cell receptor beta chain. Its target is not known. The source of the sample is a study of blood T cells in healthy people across ages. General observations from the study: Older age went with lower TCR beta diversity per million T cells, in a roughly linear way.

PCR was performed a second time for roughly 7 to 12 cycles using a sample-barcoded 5' primer and a J-beta primer mix. TCRdb re-called the 5' RACE reads with MiXCR, one entry per CDR3 protein. The sample includes over 1,500,000 distinct CDR3 sequences, 39% seen only once; the top ten take 20% to 25%. This CDR3 is built from 13 residues. Trimming pared 4 bases from V and 4 bases from J, leaving 12 bases between. Germline V CDR1 and CDR2: SQVTM, ANQGSEA. The chain combines TRBV29-1 with TRBJ2-3; weak D call: TRBD1 (6 bases). The sequenced sample consisted of blood. The clonotype was recovered from a human donor in good health. The CDR3 region has the DNA TGCAGCGTTGCTACTCGACAGGCAGATACGCAGTATTTT. This translates into CSVATRQADTQYF.